One sample yielded the 4 T cell receptor beta chains listed below, sequenced in a study of blood T cell repertoires in COVID-19 (dated by TCRdb to 2020 to 2021). Libraries came from the immunoSEQ multiplex PCR assay. The table was pulled from immuneACCESS by TCRdb, which kept in-frame rearrangements only. Such tables lose some clones; where checked, under half of the loss comes from unresolved V genes, and the rest has no known cause. The sample table lists about 140,000 clones, around 73% of them with a count of one. The ten most abundant clones make up 5% to 7% of the sample. The material sequenced was PBMCs or T cells enriched from blood (not recorded which). The receptors come from a woman in her forties or fifties who had recovered from COVID-19.

The chain links TRBV30 to TRBJ2-3, with TRBD2 matching over 8 bases. This CDR3 has 15 amino acids. Germline CDR1 is GTSNPN and CDR2 is SVGIG (reference sequence). The V and J ends lost 3 bases and 6 bases, in that order; junction bases with no gene match: 11. The CDR3: CAWRYDPGLEDTQYF. The CDR3 coding sequence is TGTGCCTGGAGGTACGACCCGGGACTAGAGGATACGCAGTATTTT.

The chain combines TRBV13 with TRBJ1-6, with D possibly being TRBD1 (5 bases). The CDR3 length is 15 residues. Germline V gene sequence: CDR1 PRHDT, CDR2 FYEKMQ (reference sequence). Between the trimmed V and J ends, which lost 0 bases and 5 bases, there was a span of 8 bases. The chain's CDR3 is CASSLGDSDNSPLHF. CDR3 DNA: TGTGCCAGCAGCTTAGGTGACAGCGATAATTCACCCCTCCACTTT.

The chain uses TRBV12-3 or TRBV12-4 and TRBJ1-6, with D unresolved. V lost 3 bases and J lost 10, with 7 bases in between. This CDR3 region has 12 residues. The CDR3 loop is CASSFERSPLHF. CDR3 coding DNA: TGTGCCAGCAGTTTTGAGAGGTCACCCCTCCACTTT.

The V call is TRBV4-2, the J call TRBJ1-1, with D possibly TRBD1 on 5 matching bases. The length of the CDR3 is 18 residues. Deletions cut 1 base from V and 2 bases from J, with 20 bases between. Germline lookup yields CDR1 LGHNA and CDR2 YNFKEQ. DNA of the CDR3: TGTGCCAGCAGCCAAGTCGGGGGGAATAAGGCGGCTAACACTGAAGCTTTCTTT. Residues: CASSQVGGNKAANTEAFF.